What follows are 25 T cell receptor beta chains derived from one specimen sequenced in a study of blood T cell repertoires in COVID-19. Assay used: immunoSEQ multiplex PCR; TCRdb lists only in-frame clones, some missing. Here the sample spans about 220,000 clones, roughly nine tenths being singletons. Input material: PBMCs or T cells enriched from blood (not recorded which). The receptors come from a woman aged 18 to 35 in a cohort exposed to, infected with or recovered from COVID-19 (not recorded which).

J is TRBJ2-7 and V is TRBV18, with 7 bases matching TRBD2. Germline V gene sequence: CDR1 KGHSH, CDR2 LQKENI. This CDR3 contains 13 residues. J lost 2 bases, V lost 6 bases, and 4 bases had no gene match. Written as DNA, the CDR3 is TGTGCCAGCTCGGCCGGGACTACCTACGAGCAGTACTTC. It is translated as CASSAGTTYEQYF.

The chain has TRBV19 and TRBJ2-7, with TRBD1 matching 9 bases. The trim removed 4 bases at V and 6 bases at J, leaving 10 bases unmatched. Germline V gives CDR1 LNHDA, CDR2 SQIVND (reference sequence). The CDR3 extends over 15 amino acids. The CDR3 DNA sequence: TGTGCCAGTAGTAAGTACTCGGGACAGGGTGCCGAGCAGTACTTC. Its translation is CASSKYSGQGAEQYF.

The rearrangement joins TRBV5-1 to TRBJ1-1; no clear D. Germline CDR1 and CDR2: SGHRS and YFSETQ. This CDR3 region has 13 residues. The V gene lost 3 bases and the J gene lost 4 bases, with 10 bases spanning the gap. The CDR3: CASSWAGGTEAFF. The DNA for the CDR3 is TGCGCCAGCAGCTGGGCCGGAGGCACTGAAGCTTTCTTT.

The rearrangement uses TRBV5-1 and TRBJ1-1; tentative D call: TRBD1 (6 bases). The CDR3 consists of 14 residues. The germline CDR1 and CDR2 sequences are SGHRS and YFSETQ. Trimming took off 2 bases at V and 1 base at J, with 9 bases between the two ends. For the CDR3, the DNA is TGCGCCAGCAGCTTTAGGGACAAGAACACTGAAGCTTTCTTT. This sequence encodes CASSFRDKNTEAFF.

The V gene is TRBV27, the J gene TRBJ1-6; tentative D call: TRBD1 (6 bases). The CDR3 length is 14 residues. The germline CDR1 and CDR2 sequences are MNHEY and SMNVEV (reference sequence). Deletions cut 5 bases from V and 9 bases from J, with 14 bases between. Here the CDR3 reads CASSTMGGGSPLHF. Written as DNA, the CDR3 is TGTGCCAGCAGTACGATGGGAGGGGGTTCACCCCTCCACTTT.

The genes are TRBV19 and TRBJ1-1, with 12 bases that match TRBD1. V lost 6 bases, J lost 8 bases, and 10 bases stayed unmatched. The germline V gene encodes CDR1 LNHDA and CDR2 SQIVND (reference sequence). The CDR3 loop spans 15 amino acids. The CDR3 coding sequence is TGTGCCAGTAGCTTGGGGACAGGGGGCTATTACGAAGCTTTCTTT. It specifies CASSLGTGGYYEAFF.

The chain carries TRBV5-1 and TRBJ1-4; D remains ambiguous. The CDR3 length is 13 residues. The germline gives CDR1 SGHRS, CDR2 YFSETQ. V shed 4 bases and J shed 5 bases, with 9 bases lying between them. The CDR3 loop reads CASSREGNEKLFF. CDR3 DNA: TGCGCCAGCAGCCGGGAAGGAAATGAAAAACTGTTTTTT.

The chain employs TRBV28 and TRBJ1-6; D is unclear. The CDR3 contains 14 residues. Germline CDR1 is MDHEN and CDR2 is SYDVKM. The germline V and J ends were trimmed by 2 bases and 4 bases, with 6 bases remaining between them. The CDR3 DNA reads as TGTGCCAGCAGTTTACTACAGTATAATTCACCCCTCCACTTT. This codes for CASSLLQYNSPLHF. Drawing the rest from reference TRBV28 and TRBJ1-6, the complete variable domain is DVKVTQSSRYLVKRTGEKVFLECVQDMDHENMFWYRQDPGLGLRLIYFSYDVKMKEKGDIPEGYSVSREKKERFSLILESASTNQTSMYLCASSLLQYNSPLHFGNGTRLTVT.

V and J are TRBV5-5 and TRBJ1-2, with 7 bases identical to TRBD1. The germline V gene encodes CDR1 SGHKS and CDR2 YYEKEE (reference sequence). J was trimmed by 3 bases and V by 4 bases; bases with no gene match: 9. This CDR3 contains 15 residues. CDR3 DNA sequence: TGTGCCAGCAGCAAAGAAGAGGGGGCTTACTATGGCTACACCTTC. Translated: CASSKEEGAYYGYTF.

The J gene is TRBJ2-3, the V gene TRBV7-8; the match to TRBD2 covers 12 bases. Germline values: CDR1 SGHVS, CDR2 FQNEAQ. This CDR3 is 18 amino acids long. Unmatched junction bases numbered 8, after V lost 1 base and J lost 3 bases. This CDR3 is CASSLVRALAGGTDTQYF. The CDR3 region has the DNA TGTGCCAGCAGCTTAGTGCGGGCCCTAGCGGGGGGGACAGATACGCAGTATTTT.

A single count supports this clone. The rearrangement links TRBV4-1 to TRBJ1-1, with D perhaps TRBD1 (5 bases). V lost 3 bases and J 1 base, leaving 9 bases between the germline ends. The CDR3 totals 14 residues. CDR1 and CDR2 (germline): MGHRA, YSYEKL. The CDR3 DNA reads TGCGCCAGCAGCCATGGCAGGGCGAACACTGAAGCTTTCTTT. Its protein is CASSHGRANTEAFF.

The gene calls are TRBV7-8 and TRBJ2-2, with D perhaps matching TRBD2 (6 bases). Germline CDR1 SGHVS, CDR2 FQNEAQ. The germline V and J ends were trimmed by 1 base and 2 bases, with 8 bases remaining between them. The CDR3 extends over 15 amino acids. For the CDR3, the DNA is TGTGCCAGCAGCTTAGAGGGAGGTAACACCGGGGAGCTGTTTTTT. Its translation is CASSLEGGNTGELFF.

The CDR3 protein is CASSLYGGEGLNTEAFF. CDR3 nucleotide sequence: TGTGCCAGCAGTTTATATGGAGGGGAGGGTTTGAACACTGAAGCTTTCTTT. The chain is built from TRBV27 and TRBJ1-1; maybe TRBD1 (5 bases). CDR1 and CDR2 from the germline V gene are MNHEY and SMNVEV (reference sequence). V lost 1 base, J lost 0 bases, and 15 bases lay in between. The CDR3 runs to 17 residues.

The chain uses TRBV28 and TRBJ1-2; 8 positions match TRBD1. The CDR3 is made up of 14 amino acids. Trimming at V came to 3 bases and at J to 4 bases, leaving 4 bases not matched to a gene. Germline V gene data show CDR1 as MDHEN and CDR2 as SYDVKM. In nucleotides, the CDR3 is TGTGCCAGCAGTTTTAGGACAGGGACCTATGGCTACACCTTC. It codes for CASSFRTGTYGYTF.

The V and J genes are TRBV28 and TRBJ2-7, with 7 nucleotides matching TRBD1. Germline-derived CDR1 and CDR2 are MDHEN and SYDVKM. The V segment lost 9 bases and the J segment 5 bases; nucleotides outside the gene matches: 7. CDR3 length: 12 amino acids. In nucleotides, the CDR3 is TGTGCCAGTCGGGACAGCGGAGACGAGCAGTACTTC. Translated: CASRDSGDEQYF.

The chain uses TRBV6-5 and TRBJ2-1, with D perhaps TRBD2 (6 bases). Deletions cut 4 bases from V and 8 bases from J, with 15 bases between. The CDR3 is 14 amino acids. Looked up from germline, CDR1 is MNHEY and CDR2 is SVGAGI. In DNA form, the CDR3 reads TGTGCCAGCAGTTCCCCGGAGGGGTGGCATGAGCAGTTCTTC. Amino acid sequence: CASSSPEGWHEQFF.

V gene TRBV4-1 combines with J gene TRBJ1-6; TRBD1 agrees at 7 bases. The CDR3 contains 18 residues. V gave up 0 bases and J gave up 6 bases; unmatched junction bases: 11. Germline loops: CDR1 MGHRA, CDR2 YSYEKL. The chain's CDR3 is CASSQEAHPGQLNSPLHF. CDR3 DNA: TGCGCCAGCAGCCAAGAGGCCCACCCGGGACAGCTTAATTCACCCCTCCACTTT.

Turning to this clone: The sample holds other DNA sequences that translate to the same CDR3. This rearrangement joins TRBV20-1 to TRBJ1-2, with D hard to call. The V end lost 0 bases, the J end lost 7 bases, and 6 bases lay between the germline ends. Germline V gene sequence: CDR1 DFQATT, CDR2 SNEGSKA (reference sequence). The CDR3 is 11 amino acids. The CDR3 sequence is CSARDRAGYTF. The DNA for the CDR3 is TGCAGTGCTAGAGATCGAGCTGGCTACACCTTC.

This chain connects TRBV4-2 to TRBJ1-6; D might be TRBD1 (5 bases). Trimming removed 0 bases from V and 3 bases from J, with 15 bases in between. The germline V gene encodes CDR1 LGHNA and CDR2 YNFKEQ. The CDR3 consists of 18 residues. The CDR3 sequence: CASSQEDAQGGYNSPLHF. The CDR3 DNA follows: TGTGCCAGCAGCCAAGAGGACGCTCAGGGTGGCTATAATTCACCCCTCCACTTT.

This chain links TRBV24-1 with TRBJ1-1, with no clear D. Trimming stripped 7 bases from V and 5 bases from J, with 16 bases between. Germline V lookup: CDR1 KGHDR, CDR2 SFDVKD. The CDR3 totals 14 residues. CDR3 amino acids: CATRRGGPETEAFF. As DNA, the CDR3 is TGTGCCACCAGACGAGGAGGGCCGGAGACTGAAGCTTTCTTT.

CDR3 in amino acids: CASSQDVLGEEQFF. CDR3 sequence (DNA): TGTGCCAGCAGCCAAGATGTTCTTGGGGAGGAGCAGTTCTTC. This chain links TRBV4-2 with TRBJ2-1; perhaps TRBD2 as D (5 bases). The germline V gene encodes CDR1 LGHNA and CDR2 YNFKEQ. This CDR3 is 14 amino acids long. V lost 0 bases and J lost 10, with 13 bases in between.

This clone was detected a few times. V gene TRBV27 combines with J gene TRBJ1-1; 12 nucleotides agree with TRBD1. The CDR3 length is 16 residues. Germline V gene lookup returns CDR1 MNHEY and CDR2 SMNVEV (reference sequence). Trimming removed 4 bases from V and 2 bases from J; junction bases left unmatched: 5. Written as DNA, the CDR3 is TGTGCCAGCAGTTCTCCGGGACAGGGGGCAAACACTGAAGCTTTCTTT. Translated, it gives CASSSPGQGANTEAFF.

The V and J genes are TRBV2 and TRBJ2-1; 7 nucleotides line up with TRBD1. Looked up from germline, CDR1 is SNHLY and CDR2 is FYNNEI. The CDR3 covers 14 residues. V shed 6 bases, J shed 4 bases, and the junction held 6 bases outside the gene matches. DNA for the CDR3: TGTGCCAGCAGCCAGACAGGGTTGTACAATGAGCAGTTCTTC. Its translation is CASSQTGLYNEQFF.

The V call is TRBV7-6, the J call TRBJ2-6; tentative D call: TRBD1 (6 bases). The ends were cut back, 2 bases at V and 1 base at J, with 6 bases in the middle. This CDR3 has 15 amino acids. Germline V gives CDR1 SGHVS, CDR2 FNYEAQ. The CDR3 region has the DNA TGTGCCAGCAGCTTAACAGGGTCTGGGGCCAACGTCCTGACTTTC. Its protein is CASSLTGSGANVLTF.

The chain is built from TRBV6-1 and TRBJ1-1; perhaps TRBD1 as D (5 bases). V gave up 4 bases and J gave up 0 bases, with 15 bases separating them. The CDR3 is 16 amino acids. The germline gives CDR1 MNHNS, CDR2 SASEGT. The CDR3 is CASSGPRGVMNTEAFF. CDR3 coding DNA: TGTGCCAGCAGTGGGCCACGGGGGGTAATGAACACTGAAGCTTTCTTT.